Listed below are T cell receptor beta chains from one sample, sequenced in a study of T-cell reconstitution after alpha-beta-depleted transplantation in children. MiXCR, applied by TCRdb to the PCR reads, yields one record per CDR3 protein. The sample includes 100,000 to 130,000 distinct CDR3 sequences, 5.5% to 7% seen only once; the top ten take approximately 25%. Sequencing used PBMCs, mostly from graft donor cells, obtained 360 days after TCRalphabeta/CD19-depleted stem cell transplant. The receptor source for this set is a male patient aged 2 to 9 who had a stem cell transplant for acute lymphoblastic leukemia, so the T cells may come from the graft donor. The CDR3 runs from the conserved cysteine through the conserved F or W. Fields, in order: J gene, D gene, V gene, clone size, CDR3 protein, CDR3 DNA. The D gene is left open where the match is weak. Clone size is given for some rows only: seen once, a few or many times, or a class if the clone is expanded.

>TRBJ2-1|TRBD2|TRBV5-1|many
CASSLAGLAGYNEQFF
TGCGCCAGCAGCTTGGCGGGACTAGCGGGGTACAATGAGCAGTTCTTC
>TRBJ2-7|-|TRBV18|-
CASSPSTESSIEQYF
TGTGCCAGCTCACCATCGACAGAGTCCTCTATAGAGCAGTACTTC
>TRBJ2-5|-|TRBV10-3|-
CAGGAGLEETQYF
TGTGCCGGAGGGGCAGGGTTGGAAGAGACCCAGTACTTC
>TRBJ2-7|-|TRBV27|many
CASHYEQYF
TGTGCCAGTCACTACGAGCAGTACTTC
>TRBJ2-1|-|TRBV30|-
CAWSLPLAGKAYNEQFF
TGTGCCTGGAGTCTACCCCTAGCAGGAAAAGCCTACAATGAGCAGTTCTTC
>TRBJ2-1|TRBD2|TRBV9|many
CASSHGTSGGKESYNEQFF
TGTGCCAGCAGCCATGGGACTAGCGGGGGGAAGGAGTCCTACAATGAGCAGTTCTTC
>TRBJ2-3|-|TRBV4-2|many
CASSQGVGMTDTQYF
TGTGCCAGCAGCCAAGGTGTAGGGATGACAGATACGCAGTATTTT
>TRBJ1-3|-|TRBV5-1|many
CASSLSRQADTIYF
TGCGCCAGCAGCTTGTCGCGACAGGCGGACACCATATATTTT
>TRBJ2-1|-|TRBV9|many
CASSVASDVYNEQFF
TGTGCCAGCAGCGTAGCTAGCGACGTCTACAATGAGCAGTTCTTC
>TRBJ1-2|-|TRBV5-6|-
CASSSLTSSIDLNYGYTF
TGTGCCAGCAGCTCTTTGACTTCATCGATCGACCTTAACTATGGCTACACCTTC
>TRBJ2-3|-|TRBV20-1|many
CSARDWGPGTDTQYF
TGCAGTGCTAGAGATTGGGGGCCTGGCACAGATACGCAGTATTTT
>TRBJ2-1|TRBD1|TRBV7-9|many
CATRDSLGAYNEQFF
TGTGCCACACGGGACAGCCTAGGGGCCTACAATGAGCAGTTCTTC
>TRBJ2-5|-|TRBV13|many
CASSLRVAGETQYF
TGTGCCAGCAGCTTAAGGGTAGCTGGCGAGACCCAGTACTTC
>TRBJ2-7|-|TRBV28|few
CASSSIPYRHQLRYEQYF
TGTGCCAGCAGTTCCATCCCGTATAGACACCAACTTCGCTACGAGCAGTACTTC
>TRBJ1-4|TRBD1|TRBV6-4|-
CATPGGGSEKLFF
TGTGCCACCCCAGGGGGCGGATCTGAAAAACTGTTTTTT
>TRBJ2-7|-|TRBV27|many
CASSLAPHYEQYF
TGTGCCAGCAGTTTAGCTCCTCACTACGAGCAGTACTTC
>TRBJ2-7|TRBD1|TRBV5-1|many
CASSADRAPYEQYF
TGCGCCAGCAGCGCGGACAGGGCGCCCTACGAGCAGTACTTC
>TRBJ2-7|-|TRBV29-1|many
CSVNGHRGKNEQYF
TGCAGCGTCAATGGACACCGAGGGAAAAACGAGCAGTACTTC
>TRBJ2-7|-|TRBV7-8|many
CASSPTFYEQYF
TGTGCCAGCAGCCCCACTTTCTACGAGCAGTACTTC
>TRBJ2-1|-|TRBV27|few
CASSSLRGPYNEQFF
TGTGCCAGCAGTTCCCTGCGGGGGCCGTACAATGAGCAGTTCTTC
>TRBJ2-3|TRBD1|TRBV5-1|few
CASSSRQGADTQYF
TGCGCCAGCAGCTCGCGACAGGGGGCAGATACGCAGTATTTT
>TRBJ2-1|-|TRBV27|many
CASSLQSWSEQFF
TGTGCCAGCAGTTTGCAGTCCTGGAGTGAGCAGTTCTTC
>TRBJ1-5|-|TRBV25-1|many
CASSESWERQPQHF
TGTGCCAGCAGTGAATCTTGGGAGCGCCAGCCCCAGCATTTT
>TRBJ2-7|-|TRBV4-2|many
CASSPFKGYEQYF
TGTGCCAGCAGCCCATTCAAGGGCTACGAGCAGTACTTC
>TRBJ2-3|TRBD2|TRBV20-1|few
CSATTSGATDTQYF
TGCAGTGCCACGACTAGCGGAGCCACAGATACGCAGTATTTT
>TRBJ2-7|-|TRBV7-6|-
CASSLVSQSYEQYF
TGTGCCAGCAGCTTAGTCTCTCAGAGCTACGAGCAGTACTTC
>TRBJ1-5|-|TRBV6-1|few
CASSRDRINQPQHF
TGTGCCAGCAGCCGAGACAGGATCAATCAGCCCCAGCATTTT
>TRBJ2-4|TRBD2|TRBV7-9|many
CASSLGGRGNIQYF
TGTGCCAGCAGCTTAGGGGGGAGGGGAAACATTCAGTACTTC
>TRBJ2-3|TRBD2|TRBV9|few
CASSHSGGAPYF
TGTGCCAGCAGCCATAGCGGGGGGGCCCCGTATTTT
>TRBJ1-2|TRBD1|TRBV25-1|few
CASSPPDRAYGYTF
TGTGCCAGCAGTCCCCCGGACAGGGCCTATGGCTACACCTTC
>TRBJ2-7|-|TRBV27|few
CASSTQGSLGYEQYF
TGTGCCAGCAGTACACAGGGAAGTTTGGGCTACGAGCAGTACTTC
>TRBJ2-7|-|TRBV12-3/TRBV12-4|many
CASSYDGYEQYF
TGTGCCAGCAGTTACGACGGTTACGAGCAGTACTTC
>TRBJ2-1|-|TRBV7-2|many
CASTSTLYNEQFF
TGTGCCAGCACCTCTACGCTTTACAATGAGCAGTTCTTC
>TRBJ2-1|-|TRBV24-1|few
CATSDFGTPYNEQFF
TGTGCCACCAGTGATTTCGGGACACCGTACAATGAGCAGTTCTTC
>TRBJ2-1|-|TRBV4-2|many
CASSQRDIPYNEQFF
TGTGCCAGCAGCCAACGGGACATACCGTACAATGAGCAGTTCTTC
>TRBJ2-1|-|TRBV6-5|-
CASSYFGSTYGNEQFF
TGTGCCAGCAGTTACTTCGGGTCTACCTACGGCAATGAGCAGTTCTTC
>TRBJ1-5|-|TRBV10-3|few
CAISERDRYSNQPQHF
TGTGCCATCAGTGAGAGAGACAGATATAGCAATCAGCCCCAGCATTTT
>TRBJ2-3|-|TRBV4-3|few
CASSPRLRFTDTQYF
TGCGCCAGCAGCCCCCGACTTAGGTTCACAGATACGCAGTATTTT
>TRBJ2-5|-|TRBV29-1|few
CSVRQEQETQYF
TGCAGCGTAAGACAGGAACAAGAGACCCAGTACTTC
>TRBJ1-2|-|TRBV7-2|-
CASSPRTDGYTF
TGTGCCAGCAGCCCACGGACTGATGGCTACACCTTC
>TRBJ2-1|TRBD2|TRBV4-3|many
CASSEEEGGLAYNEQFF
TGCGCCAGCTCCGAAGAGGAAGGAGGACTAGCATACAATGAGCAGTTCTTC
>TRBJ2-7|-|TRBV5-8|-
CASGPGIHCEQYF
TGTGCCAGCGGCCCTGGGATACACTGCGAGCAGTACTTC
>TRBJ2-1|-|TRBV6-2/TRBV6-3|many
CASSSLARNEQFF
TGTGCCAGCAGTTCACTAGCTAGGAATGAGCAGTTCTTC
>TRBJ2-1|TRBD2|TRBV18|many
CASSPDGRDNEQFF
TGTGCCAGCTCACCCGACGGGAGGGACAATGAGCAGTTCTTC
>TRBJ2-2|-|TRBV2|many
CASSEEFGGTGELFF
TGTGCCAGCAGTGAAGAGTTCGGGGGCACCGGGGAGCTGTTTTTT